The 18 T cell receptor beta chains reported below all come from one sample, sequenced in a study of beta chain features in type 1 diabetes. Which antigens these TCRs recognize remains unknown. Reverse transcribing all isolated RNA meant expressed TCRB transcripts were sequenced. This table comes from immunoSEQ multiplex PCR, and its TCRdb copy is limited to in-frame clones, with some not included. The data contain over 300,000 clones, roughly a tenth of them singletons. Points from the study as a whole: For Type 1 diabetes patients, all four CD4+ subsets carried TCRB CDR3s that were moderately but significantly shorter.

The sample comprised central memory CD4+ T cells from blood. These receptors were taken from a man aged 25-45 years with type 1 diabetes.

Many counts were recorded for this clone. The CDR3 protein is CASSPLYEQYF. Here the CDR3 DNA reads TGTGCCAGCAGCCCGCTCTACGAGCAGTACTTC. The chain has TRBV13 and TRBJ2-7; D remains ambiguous. This CDR3 has 11 residues. V lost 5 bases and J 3 bases, leaving 5 bases between the germline ends. The germline CDR1 and CDR2 sequences are PRHDT and FYEKMQ (reference sequence).

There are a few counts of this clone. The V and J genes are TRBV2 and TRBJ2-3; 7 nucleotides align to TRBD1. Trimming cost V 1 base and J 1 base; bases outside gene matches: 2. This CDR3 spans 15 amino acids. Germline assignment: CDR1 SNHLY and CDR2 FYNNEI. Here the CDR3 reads CASSEDQGGTDTQYF. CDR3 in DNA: TGTGCCAGCAGTGAAGACCAGGGGGGCACAGATACGCAGTATTTT.

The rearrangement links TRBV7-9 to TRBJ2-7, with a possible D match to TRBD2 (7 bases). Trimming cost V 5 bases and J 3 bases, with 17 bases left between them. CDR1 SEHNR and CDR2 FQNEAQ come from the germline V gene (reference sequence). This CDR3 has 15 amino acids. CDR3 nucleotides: TGTGCCAGCAGCCCCCAAGGGGGGGGTGTCTACGAGCAGTACTTC. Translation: CASSPQGGGVYEQYF.

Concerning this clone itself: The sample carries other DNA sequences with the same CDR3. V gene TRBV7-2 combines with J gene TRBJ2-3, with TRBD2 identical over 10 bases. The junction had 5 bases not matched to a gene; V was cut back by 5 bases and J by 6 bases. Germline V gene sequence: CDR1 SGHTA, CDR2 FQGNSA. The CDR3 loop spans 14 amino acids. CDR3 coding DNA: TGTGCCAGCAGCCCGGGACTAGCGAGTGATACGCAGTATTTT. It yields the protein CASSPGLASDTQYF.

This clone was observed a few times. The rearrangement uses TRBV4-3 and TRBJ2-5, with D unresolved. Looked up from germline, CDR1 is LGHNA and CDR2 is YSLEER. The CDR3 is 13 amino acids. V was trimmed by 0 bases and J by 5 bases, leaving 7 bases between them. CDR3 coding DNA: TGCGCCAGCAGCCAAGATAGATGGGAGACCCAGTACTTC. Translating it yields CASSQDRWETQYF.

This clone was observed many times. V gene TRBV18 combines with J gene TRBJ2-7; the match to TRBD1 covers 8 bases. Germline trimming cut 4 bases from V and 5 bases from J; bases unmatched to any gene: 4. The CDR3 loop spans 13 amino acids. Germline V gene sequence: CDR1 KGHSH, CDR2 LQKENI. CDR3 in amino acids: CASSRYRGDEQYF. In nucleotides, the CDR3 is TGTGCCAGCTCACGGTACAGGGGGGACGAGCAGTACTTC.

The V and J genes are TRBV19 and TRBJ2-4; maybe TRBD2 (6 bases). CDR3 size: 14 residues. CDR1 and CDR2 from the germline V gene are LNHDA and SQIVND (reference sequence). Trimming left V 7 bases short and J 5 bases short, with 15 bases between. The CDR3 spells CASTPAGLENIQYF. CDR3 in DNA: TGTGCCAGTACCCCGGCGGGGTTGGAAAACATTCAGTACTTC.

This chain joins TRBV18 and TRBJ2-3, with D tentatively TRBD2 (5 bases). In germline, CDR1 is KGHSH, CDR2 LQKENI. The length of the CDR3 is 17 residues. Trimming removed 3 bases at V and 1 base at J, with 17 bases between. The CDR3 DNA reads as TGTGCCAGCTCACCTCCCGGCGGGCGCTCGGGCACAGATACGCAGTATTTT. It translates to CASSPPGGRSGTDTQYF.

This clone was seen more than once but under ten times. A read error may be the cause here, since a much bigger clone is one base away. This CDR3 reads CASSRRDTQYF. The CDR3 coding sequence is TGTGCCAGCAGTCGGAGAGATACGCAGTATTTT. The chain couples TRBV25-1 to TRBJ2-3; unclear D gene. V gave up 5 bases and J gave up 5 bases, with 5 bases separating them. CDR1 is MGHDK and CDR2 is SYGVNS in the germline V gene. The CDR3 loop spans 11 amino acids. Full variable domain (outside the CDR3, taken from reference TRBV25-1 and TRBJ2-3): EADIYQTPRYLVIGTGKKITLECSQTMGHDKMYWYQQDPGMELHLIHYSYGVNSTEKGDLSSESTVSRIRTEHFPLTLESARPSHTSQYLCASSRRDTQYFGPGTRLTVL.

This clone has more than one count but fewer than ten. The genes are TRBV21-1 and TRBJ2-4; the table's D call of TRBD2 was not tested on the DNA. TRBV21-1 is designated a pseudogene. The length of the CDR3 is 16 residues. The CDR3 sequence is CASSKFAGPAKNIQYF. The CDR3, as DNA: TGTGCCAGCAGCAAATTTGCGGGGCCTGCCAAAAACATTCAGTACTTC.

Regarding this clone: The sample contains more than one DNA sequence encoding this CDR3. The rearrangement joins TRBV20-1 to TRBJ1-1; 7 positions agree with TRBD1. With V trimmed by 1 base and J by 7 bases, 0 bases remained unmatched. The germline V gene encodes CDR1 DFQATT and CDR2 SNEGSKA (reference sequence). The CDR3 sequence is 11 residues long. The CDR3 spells CSARGTGEAFF. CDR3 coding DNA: TGCAGTGCTAGAGGGACAGGTGAAGCTTTCTTT.

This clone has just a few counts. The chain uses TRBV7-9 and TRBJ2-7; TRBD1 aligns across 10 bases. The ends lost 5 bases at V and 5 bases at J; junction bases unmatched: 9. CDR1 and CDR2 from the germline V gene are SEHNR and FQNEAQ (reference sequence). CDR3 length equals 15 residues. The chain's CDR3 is CASSRTGGIVNEQYF. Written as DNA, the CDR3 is TGTGCCAGCAGCCGGACAGGGGGTATTGTTAACGAGCAGTACTTC.

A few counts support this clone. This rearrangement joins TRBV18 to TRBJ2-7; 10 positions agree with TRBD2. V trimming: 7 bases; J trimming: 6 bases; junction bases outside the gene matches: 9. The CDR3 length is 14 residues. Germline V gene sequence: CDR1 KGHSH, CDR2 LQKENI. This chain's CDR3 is CASFTSLAGVEQYF. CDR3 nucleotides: TGTGCCAGCTTCACCAGTCTAGCGGGGGTCGAGCAGTACTTC.

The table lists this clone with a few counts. The CDR3 DNA is TGTGCCTGGAGTGTCGGGGCAGATACGCAGTATTTT. Residues: CAWSVGADTQYF. V is TRBV30 and J is TRBJ2-3; possible D gene TRBD2, 5 bases. The CDR3 has 12 amino acids. V was clipped by 0 bases and J by 4 bases, with 5 bases between them. The germline V gene encodes CDR1 GTSNPN and CDR2 SVGIG (reference sequence).

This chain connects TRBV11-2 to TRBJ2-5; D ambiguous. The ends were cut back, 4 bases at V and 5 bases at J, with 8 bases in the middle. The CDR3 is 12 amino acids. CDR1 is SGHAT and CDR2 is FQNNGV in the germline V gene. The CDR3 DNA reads TGTGCCAGCAGCTCCGGCTTTGAGACCCAGTACTTC. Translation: CASSSGFETQYF.

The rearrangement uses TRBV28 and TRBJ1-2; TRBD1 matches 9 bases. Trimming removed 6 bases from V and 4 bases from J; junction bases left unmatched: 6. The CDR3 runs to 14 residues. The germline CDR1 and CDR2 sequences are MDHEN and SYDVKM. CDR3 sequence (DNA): TGTGCCAGCAGCACCGGGACAGGGATCTATGGCTACACCTTC. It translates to CASSTGTGIYGYTF.

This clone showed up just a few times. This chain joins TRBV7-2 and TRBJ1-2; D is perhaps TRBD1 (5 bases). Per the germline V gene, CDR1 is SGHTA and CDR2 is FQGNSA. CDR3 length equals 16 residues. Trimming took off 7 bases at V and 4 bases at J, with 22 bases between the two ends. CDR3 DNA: TGTGCCAGCACCTCGCCGTTAGGCAGGGACTCCTATGGCTACACCTTC. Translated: CASTSPLGRDSYGYTF. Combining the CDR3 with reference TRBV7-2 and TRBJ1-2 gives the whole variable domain GAGVSQSPSNKVTEKGKDVELRCDPISGHTALYWYRQSLGQGLEFLIYFQGNSAPDKSGLPSDRFSAERTGGSVSTLTIQRTQQEDSAVYLCASTSPLGRDSYGYTFGSGTRLTVV.

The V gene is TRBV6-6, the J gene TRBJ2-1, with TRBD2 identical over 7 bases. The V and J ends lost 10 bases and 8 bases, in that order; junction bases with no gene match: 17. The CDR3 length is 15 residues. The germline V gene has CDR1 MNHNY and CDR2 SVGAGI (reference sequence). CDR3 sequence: CATRPGTTVRDEQFF. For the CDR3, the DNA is TGTGCCACCCGACCGGGGACTACGGTAAGGGATGAGCAGTTCTTC.